The clone carrying this T cell receptor beta chain showed up just a few times. Template material for amplifying TCR beta CDR3 regions consisted of RNA transcripts. HTBI primers drove first-round RT-PCR of the TCR CDR3. TCRdb called the multiplex PCR reads again in MiXCR, with one record for every CDR3 protein. The repertoire holds 650,000 to 750,000 distinct CDR3 sequences, with 14% as singletons. This entry comes from a study of T cells in Graves' hyperthyroidism and ophthalmopathy. V lost 3 bases to trimming and J lost 3 bases; unmatched junction nucleotides: 5. The CDR3 loop spans 15 amino acids. Germline V gene data show CDR1 as SEHNR and CDR2 as FQNEAQ (reference sequence).

This clonotype originated in a woman between 18 and 30 years old with Graves' hyperthyroidism. The chain links TRBV7-9 to TRBJ2-3; 8 nucleotides match TRBD2. Specimen: blood. CDR3 loop: CASSLGTRQTDTQYF. CDR3 bases: TGTGCCAGCAGCTTGGGGACTAGACAGACAGATACGCAGTATTTT.